Listed here is a single T cell receptor beta chain. The antigen is unknown. The record originates from a study of shared clonotypes between healthy human individuals. Turning to the study itself: There were three CD4 naive, three CD4 memory, two CD8 naive and one CD8 memory plates per donor.

General study findings and limits: It was anticipated that sequencing depth would influence how many clonotypes donors shared. Across a handful of donors, naive CD4 shared around 5.3%, naive CD8 more than 3%, memory CD4 2% to 2.5%, memory CD8 more than 0.35%.

The V gene lost 3 bases and the J gene lost 3 bases, with 11 bases spanning the gap. The CDR3 loop spans 14 amino acids. Germline V gene sequence: CDR1 SGHRS, CDR2 YFSETQ. As processed by the authors: Filtering was not the same, since immunoSEQ gave junction-only sequences without quality scores. TCRdb's copy holds only in-frame clones and misses some; the assay was immunoSEQ multiplex PCR. V, J and clone size are those of that table, while D and trimming were read from the DNA. Found here are roughly 2 million clones, roughly 95% of them singletons; the top ten hold roughly 0.13%. The sequence was obtained from a man aged 18 to 29 in good health. The source material was naive CD4+ T cells sorted from blood. Subset reported: CD45RA+ positively selected. The chain recombines TRBV5-1 with TRBJ2-3; possible D gene TRBD1, 6 bases. The CDR3 sequence: CASSSAQGTDTQYF. CDR3 coding DNA: TGCGCCAGCAGCTCCGCACAGGGAACAGATACGCAGTATTTT.